The source of this T cell receptor beta chain is a study of cytomegalovirus exposure and HLA in healthy donors (dated by TCRdb to about 2017). With respect to the entire study: An earlier analysis of several hundred of the donors reported around 280 Gb of sequence data and 100 million to 120 million unique TCR beta sequences obtained from some 170 million T cells. An earlier analysis of 500 to 750 of the donors applied high-throughput TCR beta sequencing to assess whether each TCR beta V gene segment acted as functional or pseudogenic. Every discovery cohort repertoire had been produced on one sequencing platform. High-throughput TCR immunosequencing, statistical association of individual TCRs with disease status, and machine learning were combined to predict cytomegalovirus infection status. HLA typing covered class I and class II loci at four-digit resolution. Roughly 300 gigabases of sequencing data and 75 million to 85 million unique TCR sequences made up an early release that covered 640 HLA-typed donors. Donor age, sex, ethnicity and CMV serostatus were compiled together with the repertoire data. A later genetic analysis took genome-wide SNP genotypes for about 65% of the 666 donors and used that subset as a discovery cohort. A separate validation cohort of over a hundred different subjects was used in addition to the 666-subject first cohort. The later analysis used no new phenotypic data to find candidate immune exposures, relying instead on TCR beta sequences and their occurrence across donors. Among roughly 400 genotyped donors of the cohort, an average of about 240,000 unique TCR beta nucleotide sequences were sequenced per donor, about a sixth of them non-productive. Typing coverage varied by locus: roughly 620-640 donors for A, B, C, DRB1 and DQB1; more than 500 for DQA1; 600 to 610 for DPA1; some 470 for DPB1. Of the 398 genotyped donors, roughly 80% fell in the genetic ancestry cluster associated with self-reported Caucasian donors. The study aimed to test whether signatures of past pathogen exposure could be identified by cataloging public T cell receptors. The T cell repertoires of 700 or so subjects were profiled by immunosequencing and related to cytomegalovirus serostatus. Four or five DR-DQ haplotypes were handled as single units for association and clustering, since linkage in the cohort was strong. To study patterns of TCR occurrence, a later analysis re-analyzed previously published TCR beta repertoires from just over 650 donors and added high-resolution HLA genotyping.

Receptors were amplified or captured by the immunoSEQ multiplex PCR assay. The multiplex PCR relied on a mix of 60 forward primers for TCR Vbeta segments and 13 reverse primers for TCR Jbeta segments. A multiplex PCR assay on genomic DNA amplified the CDR3 region of rearranged TCR beta genes. Amplified TCR beta libraries were sequenced as 87-base-pair reads on the Illumina HiSeq System. Regarding the original processing steps: Across the 700 or so repertoires, a later analysis counted 80 million or so unique TCR beta chains, about 10 million of which were shared by at least two donors. To remove PCR and sequencing errors, raw reads were error-corrected and collapsed into unique sequences using a nearest-neighbor algorithm that merged closely related sequences. V, D and J gene segments were assigned by aligning CDR3 sequences to IMGT reference sequences. For a sequence to be retained, a match of at least six nucleotides was required to both a V gene segment and a J gene segment. A rearrangement was called productive if the CDR3 had no stop codons and remained in frame with V and J, and every other rearrangement was called non-productive. CDR3 was defined according to IMGT convention as the region running from the second conserved V-encoded cysteine to the conserved J-encoded phenylalanine. In an earlier analysis of roughly 580 of the donors, sequences lacking an unambiguous match to a single V gene segment were excluded. In an earlier analysis of 450 to 750 of the donors, a V segment was called functional when productive rearrangements were above 56.7%, and segregating when the standard deviation between donors exceeded 5%. A statistical classification framework was built for diagnosing cytomegalovirus status from the catalog of TCR beta chain sequences. In a later analysis, TCR nucleotide sequences were compared against IMGT/GENE-DB human TR gene sequences so that V and J genes could be assigned. The TCRdist pipeline was used in a later analysis to assign CDR3 sequences and most-parsimonious VDJ recombination scenarios. In a later analysis, every TCR beta chain was defined by the combination of its CDR3 amino acid sequence and its V-gene family, and reads without a unique V-gene family were dropped. As a way to deal with suspected cross-contamination and a sequencing artifact, a later analysis dropped roughly 620 nucleotide sequences that were highly shared and had low generation probability. In a later analysis, a clonal expansion index was calculated for each public chain from normalized within-repertoire ranks of inferred template counts. In a later analysis, generation probabilities were computed with a VDJ recombination model fitted to out-of-frame rearrangements, and the resulting probabilities were checked against IGoR. In a later analysis, TCR-TCR, TCR-HLA and TCR-CMV co-occurrence was scored with hypergeometric tests, and a repertoire-size bias correction was applied to TCR pairs. To estimate false discovery rates, a later analysis permuted the HLA or CMV assignments 20 times. In a later analysis, co-occurring TCRs were grouped using DBSCAN, and TCRdist sequence similarity was added for clustering within HLA-allele-positive subsets. Repertoires with fewer than 30,000 or more than 120,000 public chains, plus five repertoires with anomalous nucleotide sharing, were excluded from co-occurrence clustering. Drawn from immuneACCESS, this table holds only the in-frame rearrangements with V and J called that TCRdb kept. Clones are partly lost; checked studies trace under half to an unresolved V gene and leave the rest unexplained. V, J and clone size reflect that table, while D and trimming were determined from the DNA. The sample data list some 140,000 clones, and over 60% of these were observed just once. Jointly, the top ten make up under 1.5% of the sample.

The cohort comprised several hundred healthy bone marrow donors. All cohort members were sampled while nominally healthy, although unrecorded immune exposures were likely present. The donor tested CMV seropositive, placing the donor among the 289 seropositive members of the cohort. Each donor provided a peripheral blood sample, and peripheral blood mononuclear cells were used for TCR beta sequencing. The Qiagen DNeasy Blood Extraction Kit was used to extract genomic DNA from the blood cell samples. What the authors observed across the whole study: Assigning TCR associations to individual alleles was difficult when HLA alleles, especially DR and DQ, strongly co-occurred. Immune exposure information for the cohort was limited to CMV serostatus. In the study, some 160 TCR beta chains were listed as associated with cytomegalovirus. Cytomegalovirus status was reported to be diagnosed by the classifier with high specificity and sensitivity in both the original and validation cohorts. Compared with equally common non-associated chains, HLA-associated TCR beta chains in a later analysis were more clonally expanded and had lower generation probabilities. Roughly uniform sequencing depth across donors was assumed in presence/absence analyses, although this assumption may not hold. The sequencing pipeline was judged likely to have produced a cluster of highly shared sequence variants as a technical artifact. Broadly in line with IMGT annotations, most TCR beta V segments showed up in productive rearrangements about 87% or about 30% of the time in an earlier analysis of several hundred of the donors. Linkage disequilibrium might explain the correlated functional status among segregating V segments, but an unknown experimental factor could not be excluded. A further reported finding was that TCR beta sequences accurately predicted the HLA-A and HLA-B alleles for most subjects in the first cohort. Some IMGT-functional V segments, including TRBV6-2 and TRBV6-3, could not be distinguished by the 87-base-pair reads and were therefore excluded. According to a later analysis, TCR association rates differed among HLA loci, with DRB1 alleles showing the most associated TCRs and HLA-C alleles showing the fewest. In a later genetic analysis, a missense DCLRE1C variant was associated with V-gene and J-gene trimming of TCR beta chains, and the association was replicated in an independent cohort. The earlier analysis of 587 of the donors excluded some 15 rarely observed V segments, including chromosome 9 orphons, because counts were too low. According to a later analysis, most CMV-associated TCR beta chains appeared to be HLA-restricted, and the HLA associations seemed to be driven largely by CMV exposure. Because some donors lacked HLA typing at each locus, the association tests relied only on the typed subset. The cohort was sequenced for TCR beta chains only, and without alpha or paired-chain data the features that could be detected were limited. Three of the identified cytomegalovirus-associated TCR beta chains were confirmed in vitro to be specific for cytomegalovirus antigens. According to the authors, the approach could potentially be generalized to other disease states and immunological phenotypes. Specific HLA alleles were associated with 15,000 to 20,000 TCR beta sequences at a false discovery rate of 0.05 in a later analysis. Compared with the 666-donor mean, donors in an Asian-associated ancestry cluster had fewer N-insertions in productive TCRs, according to a later genetic analysis. According to a later analysis, parvovirus B19, influenza, CMV and Epstein-Barr virus appeared linked to several top co-occurrence clusters. While some public TCRs were present in many individuals, most TCR sequences turned up only very rarely across donors.

Reading from cysteine to phenylalanine, the CDR3 counts 15 amino acids. Only the CDR3 portion is preserved as DNA: 45 bases, with reading frame beginning at the first base. V loses 3 bases of germline sequence and J loses 0 bases, and the interval between the two ends is 10 bases. The germline V gene encodes CDR1 SGHDT and CDR2 YYEEEE. Note on this clone: The antigen it binds to is not known. No per-base quality is available; no much larger clone lies one base away.

The receptor comes from a male donor in good health and CMV-seropositive. The sequencing input was PBMCs. The sequence is built from TRBV5-6 and TRBJ2-1; there is no confident call for the D gene. The CDR3 amino acid sequence is: CASSSPSSSYNEQFF. In nucleotides, the sequence is TGTGCCAGCAGCTCTCCGTCTAGCTCCTACAATGAGCAGTTCTTC.